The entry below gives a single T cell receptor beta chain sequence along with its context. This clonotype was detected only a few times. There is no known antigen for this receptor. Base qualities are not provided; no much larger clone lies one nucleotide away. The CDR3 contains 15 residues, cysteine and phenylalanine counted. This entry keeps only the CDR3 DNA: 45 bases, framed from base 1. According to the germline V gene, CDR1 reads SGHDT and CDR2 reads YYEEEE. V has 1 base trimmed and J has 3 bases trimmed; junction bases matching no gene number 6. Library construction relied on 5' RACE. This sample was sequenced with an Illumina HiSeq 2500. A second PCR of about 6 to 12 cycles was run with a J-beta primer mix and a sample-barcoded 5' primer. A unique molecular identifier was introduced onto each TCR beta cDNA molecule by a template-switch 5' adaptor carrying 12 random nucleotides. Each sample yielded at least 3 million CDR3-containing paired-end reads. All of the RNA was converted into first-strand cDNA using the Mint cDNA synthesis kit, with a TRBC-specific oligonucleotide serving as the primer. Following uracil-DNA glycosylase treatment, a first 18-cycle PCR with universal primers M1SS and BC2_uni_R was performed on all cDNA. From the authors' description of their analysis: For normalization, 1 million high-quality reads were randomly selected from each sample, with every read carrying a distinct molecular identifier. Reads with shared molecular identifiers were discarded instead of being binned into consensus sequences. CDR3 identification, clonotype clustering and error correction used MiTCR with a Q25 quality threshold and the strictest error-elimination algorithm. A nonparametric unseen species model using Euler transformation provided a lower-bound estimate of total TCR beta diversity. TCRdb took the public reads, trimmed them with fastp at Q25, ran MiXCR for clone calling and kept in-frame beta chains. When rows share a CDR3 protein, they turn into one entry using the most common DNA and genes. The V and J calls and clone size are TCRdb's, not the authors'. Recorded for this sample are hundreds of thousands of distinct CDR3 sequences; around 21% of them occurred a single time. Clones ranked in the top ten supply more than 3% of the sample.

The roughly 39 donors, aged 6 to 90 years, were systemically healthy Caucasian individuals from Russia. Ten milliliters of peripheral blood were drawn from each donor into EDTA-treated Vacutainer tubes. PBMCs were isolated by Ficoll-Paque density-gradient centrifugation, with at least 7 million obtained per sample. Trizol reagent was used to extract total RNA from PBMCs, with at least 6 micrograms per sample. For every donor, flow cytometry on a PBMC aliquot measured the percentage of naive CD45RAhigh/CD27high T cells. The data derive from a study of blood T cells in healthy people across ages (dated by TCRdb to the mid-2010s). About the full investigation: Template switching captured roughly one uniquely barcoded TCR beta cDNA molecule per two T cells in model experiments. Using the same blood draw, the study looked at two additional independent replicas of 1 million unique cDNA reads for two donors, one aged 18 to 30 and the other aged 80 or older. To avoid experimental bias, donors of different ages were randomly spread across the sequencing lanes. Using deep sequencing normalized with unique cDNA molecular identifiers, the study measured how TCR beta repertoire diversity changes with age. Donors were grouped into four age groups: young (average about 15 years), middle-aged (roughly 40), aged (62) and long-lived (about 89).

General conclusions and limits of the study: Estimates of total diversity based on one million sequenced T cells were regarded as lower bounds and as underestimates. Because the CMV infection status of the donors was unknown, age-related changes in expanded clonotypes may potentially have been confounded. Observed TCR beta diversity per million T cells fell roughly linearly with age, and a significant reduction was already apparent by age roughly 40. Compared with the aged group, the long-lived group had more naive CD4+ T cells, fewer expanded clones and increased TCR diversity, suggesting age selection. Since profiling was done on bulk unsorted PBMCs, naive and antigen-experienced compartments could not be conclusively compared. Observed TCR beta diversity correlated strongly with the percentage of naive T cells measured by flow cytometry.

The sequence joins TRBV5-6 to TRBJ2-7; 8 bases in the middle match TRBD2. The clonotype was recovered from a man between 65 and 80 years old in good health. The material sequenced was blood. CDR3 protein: CASSLRSGSIYEQYF. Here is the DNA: TGTGCCAGCAGCTTGCGCAGCGGGAGTATCTACGAGCAGTACTTC.